This TCR beta chain comes out of a study of identical twins. Study-level results: Findings depended on cross-sectional statistics rather than tracking the same donors. Insertion counts were lower in abundant cord blood beta clonotypes, a trend that memory repertoires did not show.

Germline V CDR1 and CDR2: KGHDR, SFDVKD. The CDR3 is 15 amino acids. Losses at the gene ends were 7 bases for V and 1 base for J; bases not matched to a gene: 5. In TCRdb, the 5' RACE reads were re-called with MiXCR into one record per CDR3 protein. The top ten clones hold approximately 0.98% of a sample with 450,000 to 500,000 distinct CDR3 sequences, 13% to 15% of them seen once. Regarding this clonotype: What it binds is unknown.

These data were also reused for a study on yellow fever vaccine responses in identical twins.

The chain has TRBV24-1 and TRBJ1-5, with 8 nucleotides matching TRBD1. This TCR was recovered from a young woman in good health. The source material was CD4+ T cells sorted from blood. CDR3: CATSPGGGSNQPQHF. The CDR3 DNA is TGTGCCACCAGCCCAGGGGGCGGGAGCAATCAGCCCCAGCATTTT.